This T cell receptor beta chain was sequenced in a study of cytomegalovirus exposure and HLA in healthy donors. V lost 4 bases to trimming and J lost 2 bases, with 17 bases between them. Germline lookup yields CDR1 MGHRA and CDR2 YSYEKL. The CDR3 covers 16 residues. Whole-study results and caveats: Specificity of three CMV-associated chains for CMV antigens was verified in vitro. Usually a TCR sequence was rare, but some public TCRs were found in many donors.

Separation from the roughly 680-subject first cohort characterized the 120-subject validation cohort, to which the donors belonged. TCRdb's table, derived via immunoSEQ multiplex PCR, lists solely in-frame clones and lacks some. The data contain 150,000 to 200,000 clones, 86% of them singletons. With respect to this clone: The antigen is undetermined.

The TCR originated in a woman aged 18-30 years in good health and CMV-seronegative. This chain joins TRBV4-1 and TRBJ2-5; D might be TRBD1 (5 bases). Sequencing was performed on PBMCs. The CDR3 nucleotides read TGCGCCAGCAGCCCCAACGTAGGGGCCGGACAAGAGACCCAGTACTTC. This translates into CASSPNVGAGQETQYF.